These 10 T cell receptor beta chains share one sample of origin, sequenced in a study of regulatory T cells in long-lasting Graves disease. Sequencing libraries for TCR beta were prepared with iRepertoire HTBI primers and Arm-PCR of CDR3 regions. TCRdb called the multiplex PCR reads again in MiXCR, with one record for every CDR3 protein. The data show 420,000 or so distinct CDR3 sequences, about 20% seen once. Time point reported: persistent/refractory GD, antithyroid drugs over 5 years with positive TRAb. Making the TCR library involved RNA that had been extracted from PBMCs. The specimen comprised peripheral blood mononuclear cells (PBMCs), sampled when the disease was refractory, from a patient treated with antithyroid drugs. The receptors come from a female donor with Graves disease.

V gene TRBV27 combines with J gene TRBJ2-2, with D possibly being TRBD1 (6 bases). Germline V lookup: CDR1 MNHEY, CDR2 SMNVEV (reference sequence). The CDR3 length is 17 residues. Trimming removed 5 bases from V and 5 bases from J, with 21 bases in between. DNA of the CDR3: TGTGCCAGCAGTCCCCCCTCATGGGCAGGGGAAACCGGGGAGCTGTTTTTT. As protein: CASSPPSWAGETGELFF.

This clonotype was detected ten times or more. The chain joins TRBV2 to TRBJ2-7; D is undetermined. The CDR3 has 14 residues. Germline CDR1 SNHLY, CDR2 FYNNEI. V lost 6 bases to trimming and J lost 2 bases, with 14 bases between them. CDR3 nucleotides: TGTGCCAGCAGGGTTGGGCGTGGTACCTACGAGCAGTACTTC. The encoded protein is CASRVGRGTYEQYF.

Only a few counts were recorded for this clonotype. CDR3 in DNA: TGTGCCAGCAGCTTACCAGGACAAAGGGTCTACGAGCAGTACTTC. Residues: CASSLPGQRVYEQYF. The chain is built from TRBV7-9 and TRBJ2-7; D is perhaps TRBD1 (5 bases). Germline V gene data show CDR1 as SEHNR and CDR2 as FQNEAQ (reference sequence). The CDR3 runs to 15 residues. V lost 2 bases to trimming and J lost 3 bases, with 14 bases between them.

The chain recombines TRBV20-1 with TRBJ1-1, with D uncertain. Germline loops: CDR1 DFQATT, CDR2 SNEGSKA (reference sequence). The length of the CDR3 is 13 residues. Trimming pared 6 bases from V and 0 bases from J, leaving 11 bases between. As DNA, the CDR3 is TGCAGTGCCTTGTACCACATGAACACTGAAGCTTTCTTT. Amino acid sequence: CSALYHMNTEAFF.

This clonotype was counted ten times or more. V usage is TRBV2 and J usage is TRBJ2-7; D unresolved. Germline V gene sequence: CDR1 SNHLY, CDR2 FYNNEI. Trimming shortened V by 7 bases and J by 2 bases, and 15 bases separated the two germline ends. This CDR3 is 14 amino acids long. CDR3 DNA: TGTGCCAGCACCTTAACACTGGGAACCTACGAGCAGTACTTC. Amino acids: CASTLTLGTYEQYF.

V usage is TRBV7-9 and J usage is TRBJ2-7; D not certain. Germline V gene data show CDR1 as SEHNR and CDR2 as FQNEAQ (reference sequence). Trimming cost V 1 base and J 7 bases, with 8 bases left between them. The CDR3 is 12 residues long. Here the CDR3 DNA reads TGTGCCAGCAGCTTAGTGACGGAAGAGCAGTACTTC. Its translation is CASSLVTEEQYF.

The CDR3 DNA follows: TGTGCCAGCTGCTCCGGGACTAGCGGGACCATCCAAGAGACCCAGTACTTC. It translates to CASCSGTSGTIQETQYF. This sequence joins TRBV3-1 and TRBJ2-5; TRBD2 agrees at 13 bases. This CDR3 comprises 17 residues. The junction had 10 bases not matched to a gene; V was cut back by 8 bases and J by 1 base. Germline lookup yields CDR1 LGHDT and CDR2 YNNKEL (reference sequence).

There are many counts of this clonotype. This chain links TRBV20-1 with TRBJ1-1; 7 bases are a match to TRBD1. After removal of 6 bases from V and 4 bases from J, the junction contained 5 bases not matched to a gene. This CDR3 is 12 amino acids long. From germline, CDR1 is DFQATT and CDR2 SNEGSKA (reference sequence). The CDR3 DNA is TGCAGTGCCCGCCAGGGGGGCACTGAAGCTTTCTTT. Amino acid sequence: CSARQGGTEAFF.

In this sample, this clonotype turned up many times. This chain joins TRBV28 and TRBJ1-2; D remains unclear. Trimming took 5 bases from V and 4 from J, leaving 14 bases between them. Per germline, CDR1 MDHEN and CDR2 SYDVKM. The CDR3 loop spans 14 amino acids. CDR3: CASSPAAGPYGYTF. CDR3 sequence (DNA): TGTGCCAGCAGTCCTGCGGCAGGCCCCTATGGCTACACCTTC.

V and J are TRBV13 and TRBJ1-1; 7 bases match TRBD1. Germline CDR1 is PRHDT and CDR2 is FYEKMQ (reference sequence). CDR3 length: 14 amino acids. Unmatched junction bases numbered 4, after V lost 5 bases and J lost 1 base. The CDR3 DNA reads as TGTGCCAGCAGCATACACAGGGGGAACACTGAAGCTTTCTTT. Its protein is CASSIHRGNTEAFF. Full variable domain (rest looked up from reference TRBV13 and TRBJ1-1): AAGVIQSPRHLIKEKRETATLKCYPIPRHDTVYWYQQGPGQDPQFLISFYEKMQSDKGSIPDRFSAQQFSDYHSELNMSSLELGDSALYFCASSIHRGNTEAFFGQGTRLTVV.